A selection of T cell receptor beta chains follows, all from one sample in a study of lymphopenia after photon versus proton radiotherapy. Using immunoSEQ multiplex PCR, the repertoire was profiled, and TCRdb retains in-frame clones only, with some absent. The sample has 30,000 to 40,000 clones, roughly 90% seen once. The material sequenced was peripheral blood, taken from a patient treated with photon-based radiotherapy. The receptors were gathered from a man aged 55 to 70 with cholangiocarcinoma. Both conserved end residues are part of each CDR3. Fields, in order: CDR3 protein, CDR3 DNA, V gene, J gene, D gene, clone size. A D gene is named only where the DNA matches it firmly. Clone size is not always given. Where it is, it says once, few, many or a class for expanded clones.

CDR3 protein: CASTETSRGRGPQHF
CDR3 DNA: TGTGCCAGCACCGAGACTAGCAGGGGCCGGGGGCCCCAGCATTTT
V gene: TRBV2
J gene: TRBJ1-5
D gene: NA
clone size: NA

CDR3 protein: CASTSGDTYYEQYF
CDR3 DNA: TGTGCCAGCACCTCGGGGGACACTTACTACGAGCAGTACTTC
V gene: TRBV28
J gene: TRBJ2-7
D gene: NA
clone size: NA

CDR3 protein: CSVLGVKYEQYF
CDR3 DNA: TGCAGCGTTCTAGGAGTTAAATACGAGCAGTACTTC
V gene: TRBV29-1
J gene: TRBJ2-7
D gene: NA
clone size: NA

CDR3 protein: CSARRGNEQFF
CDR3 DNA: TGCAGTGCAAGGAGAGGCAATGAGCAGTTCTTC
V gene: TRBV20-1
J gene: TRBJ2-1
D gene: NA
clone size: NA

CDR3 protein: CAWNVNLGDTQYF
CDR3 DNA: TGTGCCTGGAATGTTAACCTAGGAGATACGCAGTATTTT
V gene: TRBV30
J gene: TRBJ2-3
D gene: NA
clone size: once

CDR3 protein: CASSVTGGETQYF
CDR3 DNA: TGCGCCAGCAGCGTCACAGGGGGGGAGACCCAGTACTTC
V gene: TRBV10-2
J gene: TRBJ2-5
D gene: TRBD1
clone size: NA

CDR3 protein: CASQPRNTIYF
CDR3 DNA: TGTGCAAGTCAACCGAGAAACACCATATATTTT
V gene: TRBV12-2
J gene: TRBJ1-3
D gene: NA
clone size: medium-sized

CDR3 protein: CAISESGGVEFF
CDR3 DNA: TGTGCCATCAGTGAGTCGGGGGGAGTTGAGTTCTTC
V gene: TRBV10-3
J gene: TRBJ2-1
D gene: NA
clone size: NA

CDR3 protein: CALPNTREKETQYF
CDR3 DNA: TGTGCCCTTCCCAACACTAGGGAAAAAGAGACCCAGTACTTC
V gene: TRBV6-7
J gene: TRBJ2-5
D gene: NA
clone size: NA

CDR3 protein: CASSQVLARNSYEQYF
CDR3 DNA: TGCGCCAGCAGCCAAGTCTTAGCTCGGAACTCCTACGAGCAGTACTTC
V gene: TRBV4-1
J gene: TRBJ2-7
D gene: NA
clone size: once

CDR3 protein: CASSQDPAGANTGELFF
CDR3 DNA: TGCGCCAGCAGCCAAGATCCAGCGGGGGCGAACACCGGGGAGCTGTTTTTT
V gene: TRBV4-3
J gene: TRBJ2-2
D gene: TRBD2
clone size: NA

CDR3 protein: CASSFSAGGDTQYF
CDR3 DNA: TGTGCCAGCAGCTTTTCCGCGGGGGGAGATACGCAGTATTTT
V gene: TRBV5-5
J gene: TRBJ2-3
D gene: TRBD2
clone size: NA

CDR3 protein: CASSPTGVQETQYF
CDR3 DNA: TGTGCCAGCAGCCCGACAGGGGTACAAGAGACCCAGTACTTC
V gene: TRBV7-3
J gene: TRBJ2-5
D gene: TRBD1
clone size: once

CDR3 protein: CASSPNRGLRTEAFF
CDR3 DNA: TGTGCCAGCAGCCCGAACAGGGGGCTGAGGACTGAAGCTTTCTTT
V gene: TRBV28
J gene: TRBJ1-1
D gene: TRBD1
clone size: NA

CDR3 protein: CASSFVSTTDTQYF
CDR3 DNA: TGTGCCAGCAGCTTCGTAAGTACTACAGATACGCAGTATTTT
V gene: TRBV5-6
J gene: TRBJ2-3
D gene: NA
clone size: NA

CDR3 protein: CASSLQPWTSGDNEQFF
CDR3 DNA: TGTGCCAGCAGCCTCCAACCGTGGACTAGCGGGGACAATGAGCAGTTCTTC
V gene: TRBV7-3
J gene: TRBJ2-1
D gene: TRBD2
clone size: NA

CDR3 protein: CASSHRLAGNGDTQYF
CDR3 DNA: TGCGCCAGCAGCCACAGACTAGCGGGGAACGGAGATACGCAGTATTTT
V gene: TRBV4-1
J gene: TRBJ2-3
D gene: TRBD2
clone size: NA

CDR3 protein: CASSEAGQGVYGYTF
CDR3 DNA: TGTGCCAGCAGTGAAGCGGGACAGGGGGTCTATGGCTACACCTTC
V gene: TRBV6-1
J gene: TRBJ1-2
D gene: TRBD1
clone size: NA

CDR3 protein: CASSSRGQVYEQYF
CDR3 DNA: TGCGCCAGCAGCTCCCGGGGCCAGGTATACGAGCAGTACTTC
V gene: TRBV5-1
J gene: TRBJ2-7
D gene: NA
clone size: NA

CDR3 protein: CASSLATLKETQYF
CDR3 DNA: TGTGCCAGCAGCTTAGCGACACTAAAAGAGACCCAGTACTTC
V gene: TRBV7-9
J gene: TRBJ2-5
D gene: NA
clone size: once

CDR3 protein: CASSPNRDSYEQYF
CDR3 DNA: TGTGCCAGCTCACCAAACAGGGATTCCTACGAGCAGTACTTC
V gene: TRBV18
J gene: TRBJ2-7
D gene: NA
clone size: NA

CDR3 protein: CASSQEGQRTWEKLFF
CDR3 DNA: TGCGCCAGCAGCCAAGAAGGACAGAGGACTTGGGAAAAACTGTTTTTT
V gene: TRBV4-3
J gene: TRBJ1-4
D gene: NA
clone size: NA

CDR3 protein: CASSFPGMGNTGELFF
CDR3 DNA: TGTGCCAGCAGCTTTCCAGGGATGGGGAACACCGGGGAGCTGTTTTTT
V gene: TRBV7-3
J gene: TRBJ2-2
D gene: NA
clone size: NA

CDR3 protein: CASSEIRGGGSPLHF
CDR3 DNA: TGTGCCAGCAGTGAAATCCGGGGCGGGGGTTCACCCCTCCACTTT
V gene: TRBV6-1
J gene: TRBJ1-6
D gene: NA
clone size: NA

CDR3 protein: CASSIDPPGAGGVDEQFF
CDR3 DNA: TGTGCCAGTAGTATAGATCCCCCGGGAGCGGGAGGTGTCGATGAGCAGTTCTTC
V gene: TRBV19
J gene: TRBJ2-1
D gene: TRBD2
clone size: NA

CDR3 protein: CASRRQGNYGYTF
CDR3 DNA: TGTGCCAGCAGGAGGCAGGGGAACTATGGCTACACCTTC
V gene: TRBV28
J gene: TRBJ1-2
D gene: NA
clone size: NA

CDR3 protein: CASSARTGRIKTEAFF
CDR3 DNA: TGTGCCAGCAGCGCCAGGACCGGGAGGATAAAAACTGAAGCTTTCTTT
V gene: TRBV9
J gene: TRBJ1-1
D gene: NA
clone size: NA

CDR3 protein: CASSAGQGTVELFF
CDR3 DNA: TGTGCCAGCAGCGCGGGACAGGGTACTGTGGAGCTGTTTTTT
V gene: TRBV6-4
J gene: TRBJ2-2
D gene: TRBD1
clone size: NA

CDR3 protein: CASGTEYQETQYF
CDR3 DNA: TGTGCCAGCGGGACAGAGTACCAAGAGACCCAGTACTTC
V gene: TRBV6-1
J gene: TRBJ2-5
D gene: TRBD1
clone size: NA

CDR3 protein: CASSLSRGGWERYEQYF
CDR3 DNA: TGTGCCAGCAGTTTATCTCGCGGCGGGTGGGAAAGATACGAGCAGTACTTC
V gene: TRBV28
J gene: TRBJ2-7
D gene: NA
clone size: NA

CDR3 protein: CASSAPSGVQPQHF
CDR3 DNA: TGTGCCAGCAGTGCCCCTTCAGGGGTTCAGCCCCAGCATTTT
V gene: TRBV6-1
J gene: TRBJ1-5
D gene: NA
clone size: NA

CDR3 protein: CASSVGGSYNSPLHF
CDR3 DNA: TGTGCCAGCAGCGTAGGTGGGAGCTATAATTCACCCCTCCACTTT
V gene: TRBV9
J gene: TRBJ1-6
D gene: NA
clone size: NA

CDR3 protein: CASKGGTSLDEQYF
CDR3 DNA: TGTGCCAGCAAGGGCGGGACTAGTTTAGACGAGCAGTACTTC
V gene: TRBV28
J gene: TRBJ2-7
D gene: TRBD2
clone size: NA